These 17 T cell receptor beta chains originate from one sample sequenced in a study of beta chain features in type 1 diabetes. Expressed TCRB transcripts were sequenced because the entire RNA isolate underwent reverse transcription. Only in-frame clones appear in the TCRdb table, and some are missing; sequencing was by immunoSEQ multiplex PCR. The table shows roughly 350,000 clones, with 8% to 13% occurring only once. Sequenced input: naive CD4+ T cells from blood. Every receptor here comes from a woman aged 25 to 45 in good health.

This clone was observed a handful of times. The chain carries TRBV4-3 and TRBJ2-2, with TRBD1 matching 10 bases. The CDR3 has 18 residues. The germline gives CDR1 LGHNA, CDR2 YSLEER. Losses at the gene ends were 0 bases for V and 2 bases for J; bases not matched to a gene: 6. This CDR3 reads CASSQETGTGANTGELFF. CDR3 nucleotides: TGCGCCAGCAGCCAAGAGACCGGGACAGGGGCCAACACCGGGGAGCTGTTTTTT.

In its sample, this clone was seen a few times. The V gene is TRBV30, the J gene TRBJ1-2; D is uncertain. Trimming cost V 2 bases and J 6 bases, with 22 bases left between them. This CDR3 comprises 16 residues. In germline, CDR1 is GTSNPN, CDR2 SVGIG (reference sequence). CDR3 sequence (DNA): TGTGCCTGGAGTAGTTACCCCCCGACTCGGCAGCATGGCTACACCTTC. It specifies CAWSSYPPTRQHGYTF.

This clone was seen a handful of times. The rearrangement joins TRBV9 to TRBJ2-1; TRBD1 might be the D (6 bases). The CDR3 has 15 amino acids. Trimming pared 0 bases from V and 4 bases from J, leaving 11 bases between. The germline V gene has CDR1 SGDLS and CDR2 YYNGEE. CDR3 bases: TGTGCCAGCAGCGTAGCTCCCGACAGGTACAATGAGCAGTTCTTC. Encoded protein: CASSVAPDRYNEQFF.

The chain joins TRBV7-9 to TRBJ1-4; 9 bases match TRBD1. The length of the CDR3 is 18 residues. J lost 7 bases, V lost 5 bases, and 17 bases had no gene match. Per the germline V gene, CDR1 is SEHNR and CDR2 is FQNEAQ (reference sequence). CDR3 amino acids: CASSTMGQGALRGEKLFF. In DNA form, the CDR3 reads TGTGCCAGCAGCACAATGGGACAGGGCGCGTTAAGAGGTGAAAAACTGTTTTTT.

This clone showed up just a few times. The genes are TRBV7-9 and TRBJ2-5; 7 bases line up with TRBD1. V was clipped by 5 bases and J by 2 bases; unmatched bases: 8. Germline V gives CDR1 SEHNR, CDR2 FQNEAQ (reference sequence). The CDR3 covers 15 residues. The CDR3 sequence: CASSTEQGSQETQYF. CDR3 nucleotides: TGTGCCAGCAGCACGGAACAGGGGTCTCAAGAGACCCAGTACTTC. The whole variable domain, filled in from reference TRBV7-9 and TRBJ2-5, reads DTGVSQNPRHKITKRGQNVTFRCDPISEHNRLYWYRQTLGQGPEFLTYFQNEAQLEKSRLLSDRFSAERPKGSFSTLEIQRTEQGDSAMYLCASSTEQGSQETQYFGPGTRLLVL.

The genes are TRBV5-1 and TRBJ2-7; 9 nucleotides agree with TRBD2. V shed 3 bases, J shed 5 bases, and the junction held 9 bases outside the gene matches. There are 15 residues in the CDR3. The germline V gene has CDR1 SGHRS and CDR2 YFSETQ. CDR3: CASSSALAGPHEQYF. The CDR3 DNA reads TGCGCCAGCAGCTCTGCCCTAGCGGGACCCCACGAGCAGTACTTC.

This clone was counted between two and nine times. The rearrangement links TRBV7-2 to TRBJ2-5, with 10 bases matching TRBD2. The CDR3 is 14 residues long. Looked up from germline, CDR1 is SGHTA and CDR2 is FQGNSA. Trimming removed 1 base from V and 6 bases from J; junction bases left unmatched: 2. For the CDR3, the DNA is TGTGCCAGCAGCTTAGAACTAGCGGGGAAGACCCAGTACTTC. Translated, it gives CASSLELAGKTQYF.

This clone was counted only a few times. The chain employs TRBV2 and TRBJ1-1; no clear D gene. The CDR3 length is 14 residues. In germline, CDR1 is SNHLY, CDR2 FYNNEI. Trimming left V 0 bases short and J 1 base short, with 6 bases between. For the CDR3, the DNA is TGTGCCAGCAGTGAAGCCACACGGAACACTGAAGCTTTCTTT. Residues: CASSEATRNTEAFF.

This clone was seen only a few times. One end of the junction varies from germline; a read error may be responsible. J is TRBJ1-2 and V is TRBV7-7; 8 nucleotides align to TRBD1. CDR1 and CDR2 (germline): SSHAT, FNYEAQ (reference sequence). The CDR3 is 17 amino acids. The CDR3 here is CASSRKPRTGLNYGYTF. As DNA, the CDR3 is TGTGCTAGCAGCCGAAAACCTAGGACAGGGTTAAACTATGGCTACACCTTC.

V gene TRBV19 combines with J gene TRBJ2-1; weak D call: TRBD1 (6 bases). The V end was cut by 5 bases, the J end by 4 bases, with 12 bases between. The CDR3 runs 14 residues. Germline V lookup: CDR1 LNHDA, CDR2 SQIVND (reference sequence). CDR3 nucleotides: TGTGCCAGTAGTTACCCAGGACAGTACAATGAGCAGTTCTTC. It is translated as CASSYPGQYNEQFF.

The genes are TRBV30 and TRBJ1-1, with 7 bases matching TRBD1. The CDR3 consists of 12 residues. Germline CDR1 reads GTSNPN; CDR2 reads SVGIG (reference sequence). Trimming took 5 bases from V and 11 from J; bases not matched to a gene: 11. The CDR3 DNA sequence: TGTGCCTGGGGGGACAGCTCGGAGCGGGCTTTCTTT. As protein: CAWGDSSERAFF.

This clone was recorded once. This sequence joins TRBV5-6 and TRBJ2-2, with a possible D match to TRBD2 (7 bases). Germline CDR1 SGHDT, CDR2 YYEEEE. CDR3 size: 16 residues. Trimming removed 6 bases at V and 6 bases at J, with 21 bases between. The CDR3 DNA reads as TGTGCCAGCATCGGCTGGGGGGCGGGAGTACCCGGGGAGCTGTTTTTT. This sequence encodes CASIGWGAGVPGELFF. Full variable domain (remainder filled in from reference TRBV5-6 and TRBJ2-2): DAGVTQSPTHLIKTRGQQVTLRCSPKSGHDTVSWYQQALGQGPQFIFQYYEEEERQRGNFPDRFSGHQFPNYSSELNVNALLLGDSALYLCASIGWGAGVPGELFFGEGSRLTVL.

This clone was counted a few times. This chain uses TRBV2 with TRBJ1-5; 7 bases are shared with TRBD1. The CDR3 loop spans 12 amino acids. Trimming removed 8 bases from V and 4 bases from J; junction bases left unmatched: 2. The germline V gene encodes CDR1 SNHLY and CDR2 FYNNEI. Here the CDR3 DNA reads TGTGCCAGCGGGACAGAGAATCAGCCCCAGCATTTT. As protein: CASGTENQPQHF.

The chain links TRBV18 to TRBJ2-3; D not resolved. Looked up from germline, CDR1 is KGHSH and CDR2 is LQKENI. CDR3 length equals 13 residues. Trimming took 5 bases from V and 0 from J, leaving 6 bases between them. DNA for the CDR3: TGTGCCAGCTCAGTTCTGAGCACAGATACGCAGTATTTT. Translation gives CASSVLSTDTQYF.

The sample holds many counts of this clone. This CDR3 is CASRITGLETQYF. The CDR3 DNA reads TGTGCCAGCAGAATAACAGGGTTAGAGACCCAGTACTTC. V gene TRBV27 combines with J gene TRBJ2-5; TRBD1 might be the D (6 bases). The germline gives CDR1 MNHEY, CDR2 SMNVEV (reference sequence). The CDR3 contains 13 residues. V was shortened by 6 bases and J by 4 bases, with 12 bases between the two germline ends.

A remark on this clone: At one of its ends the junction is not consistent with the germline gene, which may arise from a read error. The chain employs TRBV7-7 and TRBJ2-5, with 7 bases matching TRBD1. Germline-derived CDR1 and CDR2 are SSHAT and FNYEAQ (reference sequence). CDR3 size: 13 residues. The CDR3, as DNA: TGTGCTAGCAGCTCGACAGGGCTTGAGACCCAGTACTTC. It yields the protein CASSSTGLETQYF.

The table lists this clone with a few counts. The chain uses TRBV29-1 and TRBJ2-2; TRBD2 matches at 16 bases. In germline, CDR1 is SQVTM, CDR2 ANQGSEA. The CDR3 is made up of 16 amino acids. The ends lost 6 bases at V and 5 bases at J; junction bases unmatched: 6. The CDR3 is CSVGLAGGPKTGELFF. As DNA, the CDR3 is TGCAGCGTGGGACTAGCGGGAGGGCCTAAGACCGGGGAGCTGTTTTTT.